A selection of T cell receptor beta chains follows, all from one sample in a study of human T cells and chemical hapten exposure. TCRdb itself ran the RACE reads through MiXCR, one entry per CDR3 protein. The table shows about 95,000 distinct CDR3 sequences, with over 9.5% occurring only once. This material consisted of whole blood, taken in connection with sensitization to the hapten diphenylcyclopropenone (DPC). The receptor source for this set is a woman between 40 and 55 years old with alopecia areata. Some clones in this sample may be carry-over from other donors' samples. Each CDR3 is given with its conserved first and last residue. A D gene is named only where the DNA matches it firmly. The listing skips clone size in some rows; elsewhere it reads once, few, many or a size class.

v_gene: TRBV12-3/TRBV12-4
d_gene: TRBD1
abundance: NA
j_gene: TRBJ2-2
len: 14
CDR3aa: CASGLTGVTGELFF
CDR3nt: TGTGCCAGCGGACTGACAGGGGTCACCGGGGAGCTGTTTTTT

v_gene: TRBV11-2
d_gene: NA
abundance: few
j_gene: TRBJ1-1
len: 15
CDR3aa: CASSSFGAMNTEAFF
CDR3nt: TGTGCCAGCAGCTCATTCGGGGCGATGAACACTGAAGCTTTCTTT

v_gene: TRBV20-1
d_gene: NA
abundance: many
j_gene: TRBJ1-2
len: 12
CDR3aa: CSASDRPTGYTF
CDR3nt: TGCAGTGCTAGCGACCGCCCAACTGGCTACACCTTC

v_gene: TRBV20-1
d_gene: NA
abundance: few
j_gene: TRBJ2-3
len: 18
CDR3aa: CSAIGGFPIYSGTDTQYF
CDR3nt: TGCAGTGCTATCGGGGGCTTTCCCATCTACTCCGGCACAGATACGCAGTATTTT

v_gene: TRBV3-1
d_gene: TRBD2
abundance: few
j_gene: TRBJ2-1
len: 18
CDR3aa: CASSRTSGRASSYNEQFF
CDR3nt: TGTGCCAGCAGCCGGACTAGCGGGAGGGCCAGTTCCTACAATGAGCAGTTCTTC

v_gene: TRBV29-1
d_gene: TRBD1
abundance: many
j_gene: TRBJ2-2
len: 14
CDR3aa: CSVRPGQATGELFF
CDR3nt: TGCAGCGTTCGCCCGGGACAGGCGACCGGGGAGCTGTTTTTT

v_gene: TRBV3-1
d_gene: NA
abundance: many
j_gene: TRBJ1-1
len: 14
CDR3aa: CASSQRDVRVGAFF
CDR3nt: TGTGCCAGCAGCCAAAGGGACGTTAGAGTGGGAGCTTTCTTT

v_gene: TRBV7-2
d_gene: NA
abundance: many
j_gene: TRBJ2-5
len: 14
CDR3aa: CASSLARAVQTQYF
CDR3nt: TGTGCCAGCAGCTTAGCGCGGGCGGTACAGACCCAGTACTTC

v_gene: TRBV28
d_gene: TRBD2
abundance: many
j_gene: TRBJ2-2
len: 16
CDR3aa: CASSFSSGISTGELFF
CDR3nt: TGTGCCAGCAGTTTCAGTAGCGGGATTTCCACCGGGGAGCTGTTTTTT

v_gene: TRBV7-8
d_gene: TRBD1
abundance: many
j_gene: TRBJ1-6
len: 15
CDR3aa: CASRLGQGRDSPLHF
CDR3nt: TGTGCCAGCAGGTTGGGACAGGGCCGTGATTCACCCCTCCACTTT

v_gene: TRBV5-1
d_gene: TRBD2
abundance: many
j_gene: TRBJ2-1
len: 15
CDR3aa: CASSWTSGGYNEQFF
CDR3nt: TGCGCCAGCAGCTGGACTAGCGGGGGCTACAATGAGCAGTTCTTC

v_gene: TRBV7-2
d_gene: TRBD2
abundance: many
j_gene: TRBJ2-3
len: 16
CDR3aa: CASSLVGTSGTDTQYF
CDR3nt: TGTGCCAGCAGCTTAGTTGGGACTAGCGGAACAGATACGCAGTATTTT

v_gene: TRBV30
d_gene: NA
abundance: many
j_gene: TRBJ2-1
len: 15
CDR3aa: CAWSRTRGSYNEQFF
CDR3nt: TGTGCCTGGAGCCGTACTAGGGGCTCCTACAATGAGCAGTTCTTC

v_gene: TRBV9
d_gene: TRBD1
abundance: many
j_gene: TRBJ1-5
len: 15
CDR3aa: CASSVGDREGQPQHF
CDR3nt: TGTGCCAGCAGCGTAGGGGACAGGGAGGGACAGCCCCAGCATTTT

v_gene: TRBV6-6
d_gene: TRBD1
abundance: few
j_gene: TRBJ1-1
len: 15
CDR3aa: CASSGLGQANTEAFF
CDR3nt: TGTGCCAGCAGTGGCCTTGGACAGGCTAACACTGAAGCTTTCTTT

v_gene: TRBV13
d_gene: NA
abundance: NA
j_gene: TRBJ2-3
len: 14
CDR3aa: CASSPALLGDTQYF
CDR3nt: TGTGCCAGCAGCCCGGCATTACTAGGGGATACGCAGTATTTT